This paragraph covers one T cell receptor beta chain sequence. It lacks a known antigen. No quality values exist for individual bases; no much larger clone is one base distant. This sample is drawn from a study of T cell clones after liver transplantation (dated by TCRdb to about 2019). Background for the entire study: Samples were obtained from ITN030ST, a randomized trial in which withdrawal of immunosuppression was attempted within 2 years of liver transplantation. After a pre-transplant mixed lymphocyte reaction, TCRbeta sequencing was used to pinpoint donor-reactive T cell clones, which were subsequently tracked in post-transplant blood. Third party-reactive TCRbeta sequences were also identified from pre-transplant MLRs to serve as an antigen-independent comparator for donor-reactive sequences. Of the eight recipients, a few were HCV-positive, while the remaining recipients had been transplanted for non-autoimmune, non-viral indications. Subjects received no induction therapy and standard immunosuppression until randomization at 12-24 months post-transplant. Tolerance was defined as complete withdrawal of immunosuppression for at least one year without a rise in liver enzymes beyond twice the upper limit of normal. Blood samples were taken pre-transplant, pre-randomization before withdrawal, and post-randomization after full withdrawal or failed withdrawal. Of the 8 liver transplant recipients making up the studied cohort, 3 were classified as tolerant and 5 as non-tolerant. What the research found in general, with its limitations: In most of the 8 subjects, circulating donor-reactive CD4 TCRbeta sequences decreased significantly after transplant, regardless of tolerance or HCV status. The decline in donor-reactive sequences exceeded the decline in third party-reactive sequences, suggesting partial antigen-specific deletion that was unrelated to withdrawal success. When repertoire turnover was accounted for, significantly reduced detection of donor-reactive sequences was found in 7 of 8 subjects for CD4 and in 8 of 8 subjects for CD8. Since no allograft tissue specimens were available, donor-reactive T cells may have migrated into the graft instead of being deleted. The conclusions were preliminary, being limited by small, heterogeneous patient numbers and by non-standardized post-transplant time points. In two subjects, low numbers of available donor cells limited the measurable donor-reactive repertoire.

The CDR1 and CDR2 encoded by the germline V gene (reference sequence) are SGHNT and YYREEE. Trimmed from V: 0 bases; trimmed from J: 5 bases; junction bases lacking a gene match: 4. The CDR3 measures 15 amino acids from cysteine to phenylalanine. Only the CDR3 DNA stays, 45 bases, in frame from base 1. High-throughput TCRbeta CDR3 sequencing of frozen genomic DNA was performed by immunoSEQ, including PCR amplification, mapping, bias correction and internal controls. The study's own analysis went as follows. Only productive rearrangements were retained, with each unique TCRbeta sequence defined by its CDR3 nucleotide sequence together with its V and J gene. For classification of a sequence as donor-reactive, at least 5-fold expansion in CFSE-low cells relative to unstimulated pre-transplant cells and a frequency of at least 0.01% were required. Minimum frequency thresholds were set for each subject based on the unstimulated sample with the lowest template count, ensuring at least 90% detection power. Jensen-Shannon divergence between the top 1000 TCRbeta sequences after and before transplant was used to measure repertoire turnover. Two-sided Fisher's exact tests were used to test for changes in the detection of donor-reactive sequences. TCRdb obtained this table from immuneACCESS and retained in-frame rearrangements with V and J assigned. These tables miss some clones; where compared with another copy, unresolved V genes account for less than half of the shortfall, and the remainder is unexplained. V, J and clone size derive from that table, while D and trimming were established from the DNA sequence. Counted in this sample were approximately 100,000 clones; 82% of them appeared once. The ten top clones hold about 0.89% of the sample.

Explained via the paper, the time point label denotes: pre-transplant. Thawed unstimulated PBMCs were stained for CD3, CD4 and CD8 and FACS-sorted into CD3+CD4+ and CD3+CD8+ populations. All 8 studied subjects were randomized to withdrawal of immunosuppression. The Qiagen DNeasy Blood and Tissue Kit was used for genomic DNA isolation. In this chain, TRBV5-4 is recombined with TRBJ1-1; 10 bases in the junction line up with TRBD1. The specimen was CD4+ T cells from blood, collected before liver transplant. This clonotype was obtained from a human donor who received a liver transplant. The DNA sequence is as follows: TGTGCCAGCAGCTTGGATGGGACAGGGGCTACTGAAGCTTTCTTT. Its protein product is CASSLDGTGATEAFF.